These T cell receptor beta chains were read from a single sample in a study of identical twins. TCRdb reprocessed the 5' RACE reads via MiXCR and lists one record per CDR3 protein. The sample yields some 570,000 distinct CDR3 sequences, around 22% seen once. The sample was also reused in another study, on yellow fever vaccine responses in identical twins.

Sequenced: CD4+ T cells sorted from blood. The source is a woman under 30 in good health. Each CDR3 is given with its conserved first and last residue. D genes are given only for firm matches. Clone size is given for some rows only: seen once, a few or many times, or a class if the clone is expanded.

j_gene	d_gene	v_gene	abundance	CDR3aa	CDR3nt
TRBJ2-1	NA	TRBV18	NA	CASSDQAGARNEQFF	TGTGCCAGCTCAGACCAGGCAGGGGCGCGGAATGAGCAGTTCTTC
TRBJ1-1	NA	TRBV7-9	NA	CASSFGQYEAFF	TGTGCCAGCAGCTTCGGACAGTATGAAGCTTTCTTT
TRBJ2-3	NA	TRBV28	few	CASSLWGGLADTQYF	TGTGCCAGCAGTTTATGGGGGGGCCTCGCAGATACGCAGTATTTT
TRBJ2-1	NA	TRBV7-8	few	CASSLARTFYNEQFF	TGTGCCAGCAGCTTAGCGCGGACATTCTACAATGAGCAGTTCTTC
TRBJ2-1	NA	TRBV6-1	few	CASSDYKGEQFF	TGTGCCAGCAGTGATTACAAGGGTGAGCAGTTCTTC
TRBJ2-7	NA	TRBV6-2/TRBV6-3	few	CASSYTSFYEQYF	TGTGCCAGCAGTTACACTAGCTTCTACGAGCAGTACTTC
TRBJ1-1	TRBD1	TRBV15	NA	CATSRGQGAFF	TGTGCCACCAGCAGGGGACAGGGAGCTTTCTTT
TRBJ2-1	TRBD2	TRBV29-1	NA	CSVEEGVREGHYEQFF	TGCAGCGTTGAAGAGGGGGTACGGGAGGGCCACTATGAGCAGTTCTTC
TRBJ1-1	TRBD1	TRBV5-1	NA	CASSLTDRGYTEAFF	TGCGCCAGCAGCTTGACCGACAGGGGGTACACTGAAGCTTTCTTT
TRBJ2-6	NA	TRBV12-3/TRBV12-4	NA	CASSFPRASGANVLTF	TGTGCCAGCAGTTTCCCCAGGGCCTCTGGGGCCAACGTCCTGACTTTC
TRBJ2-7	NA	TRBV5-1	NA	CASSSGSEQYF	TGCGCCAGCAGCTCGGGGAGCGAGCAGTACTTC
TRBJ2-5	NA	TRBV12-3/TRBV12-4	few	CASTLHRVEETQYF	TGTGCCAGCACCCTTCACAGGGTCGAAGAGACCCAGTACTTC